This T cell receptor (beta chain) was recorded in a study of T cells in Graves' hyperthyroidism and ophthalmopathy. General study points: Most thyroid clonotypes that were expanded above 0.001 also turned up in blood.

The investigators amplified TCR beta CDR3 regions from RNA transcripts. TCR CDR3 regions were first amplified by RT-PCR with HTBI primers. From the multiplex PCR reads, TCRdb called clonotypes with MiXCR, one entry per CDR3 protein. The top ten hold roughly 10% of the sample, which has about 740,000 distinct CDR3 sequences, around 15% seen once. As for this clonotype: Its antigen remains unidentified.

CDR1 and CDR2 (germline): MNHEY, SVGAGI. CDR3 length: 14 amino acids. Trimming took 0 bases from V and 8 from J, leaving 13 bases between them. The specimen sequenced was blood. The V and J genes are TRBV6-5 and TRBJ1-2; D perhaps matches TRBD1 (5 bases). The source of this sequence is a woman aged 18-29 years with Graves' hyperthyroidism. The CDR3 region has the DNA TGTGCCAGCAGTTACTCATCAGGGTTGAAAGGCTACACCTTC. It yields the protein CASSYSSGLKGYTF.